Detailed here is one TCR beta chain. The data were obtained in a study of blood T cell repertoires in COVID-19. Study information: Donors in the United States, Italy and Spain gave samples during acute or convalescent COVID-19. From T cells, B-cell-depleted T cells, or PBMCs came the material, which was cDNA or gDNA.

The CDR3 sequence is 14 residues long. Germline CDR1 reads MNHEY; CDR2 reads SVGEGT. Trimming cost V 4 bases and J 6 bases; bases outside gene matches: 6. As processed by the authors: Nucleated cell number was recorded as an estimate derived from reference gene primer amplification. The table came from immunoSEQ multiplex PCR; TCRdb's copy has only in-frame clones and leaves some out. V, J and clone size are those of that table, while D and trimming were read from the DNA. The top ten hold roughly 30% of the sample, which has tens of thousands of clones, under 85% seen once. Sequencing was performed on peripheral blood. The source is a woman aged 80 or over with acute or convalescent COVID-19. This rearrangement joins TRBV6-2 or TRBV6-3 to TRBJ2-7; 10 bases fit TRBD2. In DNA form, the CDR3 reads TGTGCCAGCAGTTCAGCTAGCGGGAGTGGCGAGCAGTACTTC. This codes for CASSSASGSGEQYF.